One and the same sample provided the 21 T cell receptor beta chains below, sequenced in a study of cytomegalovirus exposure and HLA in healthy donors. It was with 60 Vbeta and 13 Jbeta primers that the PCR ran. Generated by immunoSEQ multiplex PCR, the TCRdb table keeps only in-frame clones and is missing some. The sample lists some 130,000 clones, 83% occurring once. Source material: PBMCs. The receptors derive from a girl aged 2-10 years in good health and CMV-seronegative.

The chain has TRBV6-6 and TRBJ1-6; D unresolved. Trimming pared 0 bases from V and 10 bases from J, leaving 13 bases between. Looked up from germline, CDR1 is MNHNY and CDR2 is SVGAGI (reference sequence). The CDR3 spans 15 residues. The DNA of the CDR3 is TGTGCCAGCAGTTACTCGGACTCCCCAAGGTCACCCCTCCACTTT. Its protein is CASSYSDSPRSPLHF.

V usage is TRBV6-6 and J usage is TRBJ1-2, with TRBD1 as a possible D gene (5 bases). Germline CDR1 MNHNY, CDR2 SVGAGI (reference sequence). Trimming stripped 5 bases from V and 1 base from J, with 11 bases between. The CDR3 consists of 14 residues. The DNA of the CDR3 is TGTGCCAGCAGTACAGACAGCCGTAACTATGGCTACACCTTC. This translates into CASSTDSRNYGYTF.

V is TRBV18 and J is TRBJ1-6, with unresolved D. Germline CDR1 reads KGHSH; CDR2 reads LQKENI. V was cut by 2 bases and J by 8 bases, with 7 bases left in between. The length of the CDR3 is 13 residues. The CDR3 DNA follows: TGTGCCAGCTCACCAAGGAGGGATTCACCCCTCCACTTT. This sequence encodes CASSPRRDSPLHF.

This clone was seen only a few times. The chain joins TRBV27 to TRBJ2-7; 9 nucleotides line up with TRBD2. The CDR3 is made up of 14 amino acids. V shed 7 bases, J shed 5 bases, and the junction held 9 bases outside the gene matches. Germline CDR1 MNHEY, CDR2 SMNVEV (reference sequence). Here the CDR3 DNA reads TGTGCCAGCACCTTTAGCGGGAGTCCCCACGAGCAGTACTTC. It translates to CASTFSGSPHEQYF.

The chain uses TRBV5-8 and TRBJ2-7, with 9 bases that match TRBD1. Germline loops: CDR1 SGHTS, CDR2 YDEGEE. Trimming at V came to 5 bases and at J to 7 bases, leaving 13 bases not matched to a gene. The CDR3 loop spans 15 amino acids. CDR3 loop: CASSSGRQGGEEQYF. DNA for the CDR3: TGTGCCAGCAGTTCCGGGCGACAGGGGGGCGAAGAGCAGTACTTC.

The chain is built from TRBV5-8 and TRBJ1-5; 8 nucleotides line up with TRBD1. CDR1 is SGHTS and CDR2 is YDEGEE in the germline V gene. This CDR3 contains 14 residues. The trim removed 4 bases at V and 3 bases at J, leaving 3 bases unmatched. CDR3 residues: CASSGGQDNQPQHF. Here the CDR3 DNA reads TGTGCCAGCAGCGGGGGACAGGACAATCAGCCCCAGCATTTT.

The chain employs TRBV6-5 and TRBJ1-2; TRBD1 matches 7 bases. CDR1 and CDR2 (germline): MNHEY, SVGAGI. V was pared by 6 bases and J by 4 bases, with 11 bases of the junction left unmatched. The CDR3 has 15 residues. DNA of the CDR3: TGTGCCAGCAGCGGAGGCATGACAGGGAGCTATGGCTACACCTTC. Encoded protein: CASSGGMTGSYGYTF.

This sequence joins TRBV6-1 and TRBJ1-5; tentatively, D is TRBD1 (5 bases). V gave up 3 bases and J gave up 0 bases, with 12 bases separating them. Germline V gene data show CDR1 as MNHNS and CDR2 as SASEGT. The CDR3 spans 16 residues. The CDR3 DNA sequence: TGTGCCAGCAGTGACCCGGGCAGGGTTAGCAATCAGCCCCAGCATTTT. This codes for CASSDPGRVSNQPQHF.

The table lists this clone with a count of one. The chain has TRBV28 and TRBJ1-5, with 7 bases fitting TRBD1. Germline V gene sequence: CDR1 MDHEN, CDR2 SYDVKM. This CDR3 has 15 amino acids. V shed 1 base, J shed 6 bases, and the junction held 6 bases outside the gene matches. The CDR3 region is CASSLSTTGSQPQHF. CDR3 sequence (DNA): TGTGCCAGCAGTTTATCGACGACAGGGAGTCAGCCCCAGCATTTT.

V and J are TRBV15 and TRBJ1-1; TRBD1 matches at 11 bases. The J segment lost 8 bases and the V segment lost 0 bases, leaving 8 bases of the junction unmatched. CDR1 is LNHNV, CDR2 YYDKDF, per germline (reference sequence). The CDR3 sequence is 16 residues long. In DNA form, the CDR3 reads TGTGCCACCAGCAGAGAGTACCGGGACAGGGGGATGGAAGCTTTCTTT. Its protein product is CATSREYRDRGMEAFF.

This clone was observed once. The chain employs TRBV27 and TRBJ1-1, with unresolved D. This CDR3 has 14 amino acids. CDR1 MNHEY and CDR2 SMNVEV come from the germline V gene (reference sequence). The V end lost 0 bases, the J end lost 1 base, and 6 bases lay between the germline ends. The CDR3 nucleotides are TGTGCCAGCAGTTTATCAGAGGGGAACACTGAAGCTTTCTTT. Translating gives CASSLSEGNTEAFF.

The V gene is TRBV7-9, the J gene TRBJ1-2; 8 bases are shared with TRBD1. With V trimmed by 5 bases and J by 5 bases, 4 bases remained unmatched. Germline V gene sequence: CDR1 SEHNR, CDR2 FQNEAQ (reference sequence). This CDR3 has 13 residues. The CDR3 coding sequence is TGTGCCAGCAGCCCCGGACAGGGTTATGGCTACACCTTC. It codes for CASSPGQGYGYTF.

This clone has only one observation. The gene calls are TRBV30 and TRBJ1-2; 7 nucleotides agree with TRBD1. Germline V CDR1 and CDR2: GTSNPN, SVGIG (reference sequence). V was clipped by 3 bases and J by 4 bases; unmatched bases: 11. This CDR3 spans 15 amino acids. The CDR3: CAWRARGMLGYGYTF. The CDR3 bases are TGTGCCTGGAGAGCCAGGGGGATGCTAGGCTATGGCTACACCTTC.

The chain employs TRBV7-2 and TRBJ2-1, with 11 bases identical to TRBD2. Germline CDR1 and CDR2: SGHTA and FQGNSA. The CDR3 is 18 residues long. V dropped 5 bases and J dropped 0; count of bases not matched to a gene: 9. The CDR3 DNA follows: TGTGCCAGCAGCCCCCGTGGTACTAGCGGGAGCTCCTACAATGAGCAGTTCTTC. Protein sequence: CASSPRGTSGSSYNEQFF.

The V and J genes are TRBV15 and TRBJ1-1; TRBD1 agrees at 9 bases. V was pared by 5 bases and J by 1 base, with 14 bases of the junction left unmatched. CDR3 size: 18 residues. Germline V gene sequence: CDR1 LNHNV, CDR2 YYDKDF (reference sequence). Written as DNA, the CDR3 is TGTGCCACCAGCCCGGGGCCCACAGGGGGCGAGGGGAACACTGAAGCTTTCTTT. Amino acid sequence: CATSPGPTGGEGNTEAFF.

This clone has a handful of counts. This chain links TRBV5-1 with TRBJ1-2; D is unresolved. CDR1 and CDR2 (germline): SGHRS, YFSETQ. V was clipped by 0 bases and J by 3 bases, with 9 bases between them. This CDR3 contains 14 residues. DNA of the CDR3: TGCGCCAGCAGCTTGGAAACAGATTACTATGGCTACACCTTC. It is translated as CASSLETDYYGYTF.

The CDR3, as DNA: TGTGCCTGGCGGAGACTAGCGGGAGGGCCTTCCTACGAGCAGTACTTC. Residues: CAWRRLAGGPSYEQYF. The chain recombines TRBV30 with TRBJ2-7; TRBD2 matches 14 bases. The J segment lost 1 base and the V segment lost 5 bases, leaving 7 bases of the junction unmatched. The CDR3 is 16 amino acids. Germline CDR1 GTSNPN, CDR2 SVGIG (reference sequence).

This rearrangement joins TRBV28 to TRBJ2-6; 9 bases map to TRBD2. The CDR3 runs to 15 residues. Germline CDR1 and CDR2: MDHEN and SYDVKM. CDR3: CATTSGSSGANVLTF. Written as DNA, the CDR3 is TGTGCAACGACTAGCGGAAGCTCTGGGGCCAACGTCCTGACTTTC.

The genes are TRBV15 and TRBJ1-1; D possibly corresponds to TRBD1 (6 bases). V was pared by 11 bases and J by 3 bases, with 22 bases between. Germline CDR1 is LNHNV and CDR2 is YYDKDF (reference sequence). The CDR3 is made up of 15 amino acids. The CDR3 DNA sequence: TGTGCCGCACGGGGTCTTTGGGGGCTAGACACTGAAGCTTTCTTT. Residues: CAARGLWGLDTEAFF.

This clone was detected a few times. This rearrangement joins TRBV5-1 to TRBJ1-1; D may be TRBD1 (6 bases). The CDR3 sequence is 14 residues long. Per the germline V gene, CDR1 is SGHRS and CDR2 is YFSETQ. The V end lost 5 bases, the J end lost 4 bases, and 15 bases lay between the germline ends. Here the CDR3 DNA reads TGCGCCAGCAGTTCGACGGGGGGGGCCACTGAAGCTTTCTTT. Translated: CASSSTGGATEAFF.

This clone was detected only once. This chain links TRBV5-1 with TRBJ1-3; TRBD1 is a possible D gene (6 bases). V was clipped by 4 bases and J by 0 bases, with 17 bases between them. This CDR3 region has 17 residues. Germline lookup yields CDR1 SGHRS and CDR2 YFSETQ. CDR3 bases: TGCGCCAGCAGCCTGGAAGGGACAACCAGCTCTGGAAACACCATATATTTT. Translation: CASSLEGTTSSGNTIYF.